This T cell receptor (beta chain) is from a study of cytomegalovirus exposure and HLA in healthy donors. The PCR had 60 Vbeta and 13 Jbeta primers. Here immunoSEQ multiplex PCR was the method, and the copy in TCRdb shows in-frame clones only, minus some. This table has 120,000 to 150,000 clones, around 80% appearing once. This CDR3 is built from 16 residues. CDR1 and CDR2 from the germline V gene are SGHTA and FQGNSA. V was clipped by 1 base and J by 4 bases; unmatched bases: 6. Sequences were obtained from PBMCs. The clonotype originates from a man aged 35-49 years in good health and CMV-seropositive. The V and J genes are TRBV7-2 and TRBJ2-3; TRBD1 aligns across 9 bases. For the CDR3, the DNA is TGTGCCAGCAGCTTAGGGGGGACAGGGAAGTCAGATACGCAGTATTTT. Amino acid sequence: CASSLGGTGKSDTQYF.